The clone carrying this TCR beta chain has only a few counts. V lost 7 bases to trimming and J lost 5 bases, with 15 bases between them. Per germline, CDR1 LNHDA and CDR2 SQIVND (reference sequence). The CDR3 extends over 14 amino acids. Libraries were prepared by immunoSEQ multiplex PCR; TCRdb keeps only in-frame clonotypes and omits some of them. The sample contains roughly 92,000 clones, roughly nine tenths of which appear only once. This sample was taken from a study of OX40 agonist ivuxolimab in advanced cancers. Whole-study context: Patients with hepatocellular carcinoma, melanoma, renal cell or head and neck cancer made up the dose-escalation patients.

The V call is TRBV19, the J call TRBJ1-5, with D unresolved. The sequencing here drew on CD4+ or CD8+ T cells sorted from blood, taken in a trial of the OX40 agonist ivuxolimab. The TCR originated in an adult with an advanced solid tumor such as melanoma, head and neck, liver or kidney cancer. The DNA of the CDR3 is TGTGCCAGTATGTCCGGGCAGGACCATCAGCCCCAGCATTTT. Residues: CASMSGQDHQPQHF. Supplemented by reference TRBV19 and TRBJ1-5, the full variable domain reads DGGITQSPKYLFRKEGQNVTLSCEQNLNHDAMYWYRQDPGQGLRLIYYSQIVNDFQKGDIAEGYSVSREKKESFPLTVTSAQKNPTAFYLCASMSGQDHQPQHFGDGTRLSIL.